This T cell receptor beta chain was recorded in a study of metastatic and nonmetastatic thyroid tumors. The table lists this clone with many counts. Its target is unknown. Trimming took 8 bases from V and 2 from J; bases not matched to a gene: 18. Germline V lookup: CDR1 GTSNPN, CDR2 SVGIG (reference sequence). The length of the CDR3 is 17 residues. Study-wide results and caveats: Significantly greater TCR beta diversity was reportedly found in malignant thyroid tumors than in benign nodules (in blood and tumor).

Each patient went into thyroid surgery without having received any treatment. With MiXCR, TCRdb reprocessed the PCR reads. The repertoire holds more than 25,000 clones, with approximately 7.4% as singletons. The sequence came from a female donor with papillary thyroid cancer or a benign thyroid nodule (not recorded which). Some clones in this sample may be carry-over from other donors' samples. The specimen was blood. The rearrangement uses TRBV30 and TRBJ2-5; 9 bases match TRBD2. The CDR3 loop is CAGRGLAGRRVQETQYF. Here the CDR3 DNA reads TGTGCCGGCCGGGGGCTAGCGGGAAGGAGAGTTCAAGAGACCCAGTACTTC.